Below are 22 T cell receptor beta chains sequenced from a single sample in a study of early T cells in non-severe SARS-CoV-2 infection. TCRdb independently ran MiXCR on the 5' RACE reads; one entry per CDR3 protein. The sample shows roughly 52,000 distinct CDR3 sequences, under 8% of them seen only once. Sequencing used whole blood, obtained at baseline. These TCRs come from an adult who was a healthcare worker with PCR-confirmed SARS-CoV-2 infection or an uninfected control (not recorded which).

This clonotype has only a few counts. The chain couples TRBV4-3 to TRBJ2-3, with 10 bases aligning to TRBD2. CDR1 and CDR2 (germline): LGHNA, YSLEER. With V trimmed by 0 bases and J by 6 bases, 6 bases remained unmatched. The CDR3 runs 16 residues. The CDR3 bases are TGCGCCAGCAGCCAAGATCATGGAGCGGGGGGGGATACGCAGTATTTT. Amino acids: CASSQDHGAGGDTQYF.

This clonotype has at least ten counts. The chain employs TRBV10-2 and TRBJ2-2; D is unclear. This CDR3 spans 16 amino acids. V dropped 5 bases and J dropped 5 bases, with 18 bases sitting between them. CDR1 is WSHSY, CDR2 SAAADI, per germline. The CDR3 region is CASSPSSRPETGELFF. Written as DNA, the CDR3 is TGCGCCAGCAGTCCATCGTCTAGGCCGGAGACCGGGGAGCTGTTTTTT.

There are a few counts of this clonotype. V usage is TRBV29-1 and J usage is TRBJ2-4, with D possibly TRBD1 on 5 matching bases. V was cut by 6 bases and J by 3 bases, with 12 bases left in between. The CDR3 loop spans 13 amino acids. Germline CDR1 reads SQVTM; CDR2 reads ANQGSEA. The CDR3: CSVTREVKNIQYF. The DNA for the CDR3 is TGCAGCGTGACCAGGGAAGTCAAAAACATTCAGTACTTC. The whole variable domain, remainder taken from reference TRBV29-1 and TRBJ2-4, is SAVISQKPSRDICQRGTSLTIQCQVDSQVTMMFWYRQQPGQSLTLIATANQGSEATYESGFVIDKFPISRPNLTFSTLTVSNMSPEDSSIYLCSVTREVKNIQYFGAGTRLSVL.

This clonotype was seen only a few times. The chain carries TRBV28 and TRBJ1-1, with 11 positions matching TRBD1. V lost 4 bases and J lost 6; bases outside the gene matches: 7. The length of the CDR3 is 15 residues. Germline V lookup: CDR1 MDHEN, CDR2 SYDVKM. DNA for the CDR3: TGTGCCAGCAGTTGGGGACAGGGGGATGTCGCTGAAGCTTTCTTT. Its translation is CASSWGQGDVAEAFF. Using reference TRBV28 and TRBJ1-1 for the parts outside the CDR3, the full variable domain is DVKVTQSSRYLVKRTGEKVFLECVQDMDHENMFWYRQDPGLGLRLIYFSYDVKMKEKGDIPEGYSVSREKKERFSLILESASTNQTSMYLCASSWGQGDVAEAFFGQGTRLTVV.

This rearrangement joins TRBV6-5 to TRBJ2-7, with D possibly matching TRBD1 (5 bases). The CDR3 spans 14 residues. Germline V lookup: CDR1 MNHEY, CDR2 SVGAGI. The V gene lost 0 bases and the J gene lost 3 bases, with 9 bases spanning the gap. CDR3 nucleotides: TGTGCCAGCAGTTACTCGAGACAGCTCTACGAGCAGTACTTC. Amino acid sequence: CASSYSRQLYEQYF.

This clonotype has a count of ten or more. The rearrangement joins TRBV12-3 or TRBV12-4 to TRBJ1-2, with D maybe TRBD1 (6 bases). CDR3 length: 14 residues. V lost 6 bases and J 4 bases, leaving 15 bases between the germline ends. The CDR3 protein is CASSPGAKIYGYTF. CDR3 DNA sequence: TGTGCCAGCAGCCCGGGGGCCAAAATCTATGGCTACACCTTC.

The V gene is TRBV7-9, the J gene TRBJ2-3; 8 bases match TRBD2. The CDR3 contains 14 residues. Unmatched junction bases numbered 10, after V lost 8 bases and J lost 6 bases. Germline lookup yields CDR1 SEHNR and CDR2 FQNEAQ (reference sequence). In DNA, the CDR3 is TGTGCCAGCCTCTGGCGGGGGGTTGATGATACGCAGTATTTT. Protein sequence: CASLWRGVDDTQYF. Based on the CDR3 plus reference TRBV7-9 and TRBJ2-3, the full variable domain is DTGVSQNPRHKITKRGQNVTFRCDPISEHNRLYWYRQTLGQGPEFLTYFQNEAQLEKSRLLSDRFSAERPKGSFSTLEIQRTEQGDSAMYLCASLWRGVDDTQYFGPGTRLTVL.

This clonotype was observed a few times. This chain uses TRBV6-2 or TRBV6-3 with TRBJ1-5; possible D gene TRBD1, 6 bases. Trimming removed 1 base at V and 4 bases at J, with 14 bases between. Germline CDR1 reads MNHEY; CDR2 reads SVGEGT. The CDR3 length is 16 residues. CDR3 sequence (DNA): TGTGCCAGCAGTTACTTTAGGACAGTAAGTAATCAGCCCCAGCATTTT. This gives the protein CASSYFRTVSNQPQHF.

This clonotype was observed many times. The chain uses TRBV20-1 and TRBJ2-1, with 9 bases that match TRBD2. Losses at the gene ends were 5 bases for V and 5 bases for J; bases not matched to a gene: 4. CDR1 DFQATT and CDR2 SNEGSKA come from the germline V gene (reference sequence). The CDR3 has 13 residues. The CDR3 DNA is TGCAGTGCTGCGGGACTAGCCCACAATGAGCAGTTCTTC. As protein: CSAAGLAHNEQFF.

This clonotype showed up many times. The V gene is TRBV7-2, the J gene TRBJ2-3; 8 bases fit TRBD2. With 5 bases clipped from V and 1 base from J, the junction kept 5 bases outside the gene matches. The germline gives CDR1 SGHTA, CDR2 FQGNSA. There are 15 residues in the CDR3. The CDR3 is CASSRTSFGTDTQYF. CDR3 DNA sequence: TGTGCCAGCAGCAGGACTAGCTTCGGCACAGATACGCAGTATTTT.

This clonotype was counted between two and nine times. V gene TRBV14 combines with J gene TRBJ2-4; a weak D match, TRBD2 (6 bases). Germline V gene data show CDR1 as SGHDN and CDR2 as FVKESK. The V and J ends lost 4 bases and 2 bases respectively, with 15 bases between them. The CDR3 runs 16 residues. In DNA form, the CDR3 reads TGTGCCAGCAGCCCCTTAGGAGGGAGTTCCAAAAACATTCAGTACTTC. It yields the protein CASSPLGGSSKNIQYF. The full variable domain, completed using reference TRBV14 and TRBJ2-4, is EAGVTQFPSHSVIEKGQTVTLRCDPISGHDNLYWYRRVMGKEIKFLLHFVKESKQDESGMPNNRFLAERTGGTYSTLKVQPAELEDSGVYFCASSPLGGSSKNIQYFGAGTRLSVL.

The gene calls are TRBV4-1 and TRBJ1-6, with TRBD1 matching over 7 bases. There are 16 residues in the CDR3. CDR1 and CDR2 (germline): MGHRA, YSYEKL. V trimming: 3 bases; J trimming: 9 bases; junction bases outside the gene matches: 11. The CDR3 nucleotides read TGCGCCAGCAGCCAGGAAGGCCCGGGACAGCTTTCACCCCTCCACTTT. It encodes CASSQEGPGQLSPLHF.

The sample holds many counts of this clonotype. The chain employs TRBV27 and TRBJ1-6; 10 bases line up with TRBD1. This CDR3 has 19 amino acids. The V and J ends lost 1 base and 9 bases, in that order; junction bases with no gene match: 15. Per the germline V gene, CDR1 is MNHEY and CDR2 is SMNVEV (reference sequence). CDR3 protein: CASSLLPPGQGFGGSPLHF. In nucleotides, the CDR3 is TGTGCCAGCAGTTTATTACCCCCGGGACAGGGGTTTGGTGGTTCACCCCTCCACTTT.

This clonotype was seen at least ten times. J is TRBJ2-7 and V is TRBV28; possible D gene TRBD1, 7 bases. The CDR3 has 14 residues. V was trimmed by 5 bases and J by 5 bases, leaving 16 bases between them. Germline CDR1 reads MDHEN; CDR2 reads SYDVKM. The CDR3 region is CASSVTGTLHEQYF. The CDR3 DNA reads as TGTGCCAGCAGTGTGACAGGGACTTTGCACGAGCAGTACTTC.

This clonotype was detected ten times or more. The CDR3 here is CSASKAGANVLTF. Here the CDR3 DNA reads TGCAGTGCCAGCAAGGCTGGGGCCAACGTCCTGACTTTC. The chain recombines TRBV20-1 with TRBJ2-6; no definite D call. The CDR3 has 13 amino acids. The germline CDR1 and CDR2 sequences are DFQATT and SNEGSKA (reference sequence). Trimming pared 6 bases from V and 2 bases from J, leaving 8 bases between.

This clonotype was detected many times. CDR3 amino acids: CASSPQGFGNQPQHF. The CDR3 DNA reads TGTGCCAGCAGCCCACAGGGGTTCGGCAATCAGCCCCAGCATTTT. The rearrangement joins TRBV7-6 to TRBJ1-5; 7 bases are a match to TRBD1. The CDR3 loop spans 15 amino acids. Germline values: CDR1 SGHVS, CDR2 FNYEAQ. V lost 5 bases, J lost 2 bases, and 6 bases stayed unmatched.

The gene calls are TRBV29-1 and TRBJ1-2; 7 bases agree with TRBD1. The CDR3 is 11 residues long. Germline lookup yields CDR1 SQVTM and CDR2 ANQGSEA. Trimming cost V 8 bases and J 5 bases; bases outside gene matches: 5. Written as DNA, the CDR3 is TGCAGCACTGGGACAGCTTATGGCTACACCTTC. This sequence encodes CSTGTAYGYTF.

The chain has TRBV28 and TRBJ2-7, with a tentative D call TRBD2 (6 bases). CDR3 length: 12 residues. Trimming stripped 4 bases from V and 7 bases from J, with 11 bases between. CDR1 is MDHEN, CDR2 SYDVKM, per germline. CDR3 coding DNA: TGTGCCAGCAGTTCCCTCGCGGGGGAGCAGTACTTC. Translation: CASSSLAGEQYF.

This clonotype has a count of ten or more. V and J are TRBV20-1 and TRBJ1-2; D may be TRBD1 (5 bases). V was trimmed by 0 bases and J by 0 bases, leaving 11 bases between them. CDR3 size: 15 residues. Germline assignment: CDR1 DFQATT and CDR2 SNEGSKA (reference sequence). The CDR3 region has the DNA TGCAGTGCTAGAGAGGCAGGGCGAGCTAACTATGGCTACACCTTC. It is translated as CSAREAGRANYGYTF.

The chain recombines TRBV7-3 with TRBJ2-3, with 7 nucleotides matching TRBD2. Germline trimming cut 6 bases from V and 4 bases from J; bases unmatched to any gene: 10. Germline V gene lookup returns CDR1 SGHTA and CDR2 FQGTGA. This CDR3 is built from 15 residues. CDR3: CASREGGGVADTQYF. CDR3 DNA sequence: TGTGCCAGCAGGGAAGGCGGGGGTGTCGCAGATACGCAGTATTTT.

There are many counts of this clonotype. The chain carries TRBV27 and TRBJ2-5, with TRBD2 matching over 11 bases. The CDR3 consists of 16 residues. In germline, CDR1 is MNHEY, CDR2 SMNVEV (reference sequence). V was pared by 5 bases and J by 0 bases, with 5 bases of the junction left unmatched. CDR3 sequence (DNA): TGTGCCAGCAGTCTACTAGCGGGAGACGACCAAGAGACCCAGTACTTC. This codes for CASSLLAGDDQETQYF.

V gene TRBV28 combines with J gene TRBJ2-7; D remains ambiguous. There are 13 residues in the CDR3. V lost 5 bases to trimming and J lost 5 bases, with 13 bases between them. Germline CDR1 is MDHEN and CDR2 is SYDVKM. The CDR3 DNA reads TGTGCCAGCAGTCCCCGGCGAATCGACGAGCAGTACTTC. This encodes CASSPRRIDEQYF.